This T cell receptor beta chain was sequenced for a study of control samples from healthy donors and cancer patients. The CDR3 contains 13 residues. Germline trimming cut 6 bases from V and 5 bases from J; bases unmatched to any gene: 3. Germline V CDR1 and CDR2: MNHEY, SVGAGI. Profiled with immunoSEQ multiplex PCR; TCRdb holds only in-frame clones, not every one. The top ten hold around 9.4% of the sample, which has 95,000 to 150,000 clones, roughly 91% seen once. Sequencing was performed on blood. This receptor was taken from a man aged 40-50 years in good health. The chain links TRBV6-5 to TRBJ1-1; 10 bases agree with TRBD1. CDR3 coding DNA: TGTGCCAGCAGAATGGACAGGGGGACTGAAGCTTTCTTT. Translating gives CASRMDRGTEAFF.